The 25 T cell receptor beta chains below come from one sample, sequenced in a study of blood T cell repertoires in COVID-19 (dated by TCRdb to the early 2020s). The library came from the immunoSEQ multiplex PCR assay. The table comes from immuneACCESS by way of TCRdb, which keeps in-frame sequences with V and J called. Part of the clones is missing from these tables; in studies checked, under half for an unresolved V gene and the rest for unknown reasons. Across this sample there are 310,000 or so clones, with around 90% seen only once. The ten largest clones represent around 9% of the sample. The sequenced sample consisted of PBMCs or T cells enriched from blood (not recorded which). These receptors all stem from a woman in her late teens or twenties who had recovered from COVID-19.

The chain is built from TRBV7-2 and TRBJ2-1; no firm D call. Trimming pared 4 bases from V and 3 bases from J, leaving 7 bases between. From germline, CDR1 is SGHTA and CDR2 FQGNSA. The CDR3 runs 13 residues. As DNA, the CDR3 is TGTGCCAGCAGCTCTCGGTTCTACAATGAGCAGTTCTTC. It encodes CASSSRFYNEQFF.

J is TRBJ2-1 and V is TRBV7-9; 13 nucleotides line up with TRBD2. J was trimmed by 9 bases and V by 5 bases; bases with no gene match: 7. Germline loops: CDR1 SEHNR, CDR2 FQNEAQ (reference sequence). The CDR3 extends over 15 amino acids. Here the CDR3 DNA reads TGTGCCAGCAGCGCGAGACTAGCGGGAGGCGGTGAGCAGTTCTTC. Its translation is CASSARLAGGGEQFF. Using reference TRBV7-9 and TRBJ2-1 for the parts outside the CDR3, the full variable domain is DTGVSQNPRHKITKRGQNVTFRCDPISEHNRLYWYRQTLGQGPEFLTYFQNEAQLEKSRLLSDRFSAERPKGSFSTLEIQRTEQGDSAMYLCASSARLAGGGEQFFGPGTRLTVL.

The rearrangement joins TRBV28 to TRBJ1-2; possible D gene TRBD1, 6 bases. This CDR3 contains 16 residues. V lost 0 bases, J lost 4 bases, and 15 bases lay in between. Germline CDR1 MDHEN, CDR2 SYDVKM. In DNA form, the CDR3 reads TGTGCCAGCAGTTTATGGCTGACAGGTTTTTCCTATGGCTACACCTTC. It codes for CASSLWLTGFSYGYTF.

CDR3 in amino acids: CASSLVAGTKNIQYF. The DNA of the CDR3 is TGTGCCAGCAGCTTAGTCGCGGGAACCAAAAACATTCAGTACTTC. The V and J genes are TRBV7-2 and TRBJ2-4, with D tentatively TRBD2 (6 bases). The CDR3 length is 15 residues. Germline CDR1 and CDR2: SGHTA and FQGNSA. V lost 1 base to trimming and J lost 2 bases, with 9 bases between them.

The gene calls are TRBV2 and TRBJ1-3; D remains unclear. Looked up from germline, CDR1 is SNHLY and CDR2 is FYNNEI. Trimming took 3 bases from V and 1 from J, leaving 7 bases between them. The CDR3 is 14 amino acids. CDR3 coding DNA: TGTGCCAGCAGTGATCCCAGGTCTGGAAACACCATATATTTT. Translating it yields CASSDPRSGNTIYF.

This chain links TRBV28 with TRBJ1-1; D is perhaps TRBD1 (6 bases). V was trimmed by 3 bases and J by 6 bases, leaving 17 bases between them. This CDR3 has 15 residues. CDR1 is MDHEN, CDR2 SYDVKM, per germline. The CDR3 loop is CASSLLVGAMAEAFF. The DNA of the CDR3 is TGTGCCAGCAGTTTGCTGGTGGGGGCGATGGCTGAAGCTTTCTTT.

The J gene is TRBJ2-5, the V gene TRBV7-2; 9 positions match TRBD1. This CDR3 has 15 residues. V shed 6 bases and J 1 base; nucleotides not matched to a gene: 6. The germline V gene encodes CDR1 SGHTA and CDR2 FQGNSA. DNA of the CDR3: TGTGCCAGCAGACCTGACAGGGGGGGCCAAGAGACCCAGTACTTC. It yields the protein CASRPDRGGQETQYF.

The chain recombines TRBV5-6 with TRBJ2-1, with TRBD2 matching over 7 bases. Trimming took 1 base from V and 2 from J; bases not matched to a gene: 9. CDR1 and CDR2 (germline): SGHDT, YYEEEE. The CDR3 has 17 residues. The CDR3 DNA sequence: TGTGCCAGCAGCTTGAGTCCCGGGGGGAGGACCTACAATGAGCAGTTCTTC. Residues: CASSLSPGGRTYNEQFF. Combining the CDR3 with reference TRBV5-6 and TRBJ2-1 gives the whole variable domain DAGVTQSPTHLIKTRGQQVTLRCSPKSGHDTVSWYQQALGQGPQFIFQYYEEEERQRGNFPDRFSGHQFPNYSSELNVNALLLGDSALYLCASSLSPGGRTYNEQFFGPGTRLTVL.

This rearrangement joins TRBV27 to TRBJ1-2, with D maybe TRBD1 (5 bases). With 4 bases removed from V and 4 bases from J, the gap between germline ends came to 13 bases. Per germline, CDR1 MNHEY and CDR2 SMNVEV (reference sequence). The CDR3 loop spans 14 amino acids. The CDR3 DNA follows: TGTGCCAGCAGTTATAAGGGGCTGGGCTATGGCTACACCTTC. Encoded protein: CASSYKGLGYGYTF.

This chain connects TRBV19 to TRBJ1-5; a possible D gene is TRBD1 (6 bases). Trimming stripped 5 bases from V and 4 bases from J, with 15 bases between. This CDR3 contains 15 residues. CDR1 and CDR2 (germline): LNHDA, SQIVND (reference sequence). CDR3 bases: TGTGCCAGTAGTTGGGGGCAGGGAGTAAATCAGCCCCAGCATTTT. Translation gives CASSWGQGVNQPQHF. The full variable domain, its missing parts supplied by reference TRBV19 and TRBJ1-5, is DGGITQSPKYLFRKEGQNVTLSCEQNLNHDAMYWYRQDPGQGLRLIYYSQIVNDFQKGDIAEGYSVSREKKESFPLTVTSAQKNPTAFYLCASSWGQGVNQPQHFGDGTRLSIL.

CDR3 bases: TGTGCCAGCAGTCCGGTCCTAAACTCTGGAAACACCATATATTTT. It encodes CASSPVLNSGNTIYF. The genes are TRBV7-6 and TRBJ1-3, with D unresolved. The germline V gene has CDR1 SGHVS and CDR2 FNYEAQ. Trimming shortened V by 6 bases and J by 0 bases, and 12 bases separated the two germline ends. The CDR3 runs 15 residues.

This chain joins TRBV13 and TRBJ1-1; D possibly corresponds to TRBD1 (6 bases). The CDR3 sequence is 14 residues long. The germline V gene has CDR1 PRHDT and CDR2 FYEKMQ (reference sequence). Between the trimmed V and J ends, which lost 4 bases and 2 bases, there was a span of 11 bases. The CDR3 loop reads CASSSRGGNTEAFF. CDR3 in DNA: TGTGCCAGCAGCTCTCGAGGGGGAAACACTGAAGCTTTCTTT.

V and J are TRBV7-2 and TRBJ2-1, with D possibly matching TRBD1 (6 bases). The ends were cut back, 1 base at V and 6 bases at J, with 13 bases in the middle. CDR1 is SGHTA, CDR2 FQGNSA, per germline. CDR3 length: 15 residues. CDR3: CASSLEGRGSNEQFF. The CDR3 DNA follows: TGTGCCAGCAGCTTAGAAGGCAGGGGATCCAATGAGCAGTTCTTC.

V and J are TRBV4-2 and TRBJ2-2, with D maybe TRBD1 (5 bases). Germline-derived CDR1 and CDR2 are LGHNA and YNFKEQ. This CDR3 spans 13 amino acids. Trimming left V 4 bases short and J 6 bases short, with 9 bases between. CDR3: CASSPIGAGELFF. In nucleotides, the CDR3 is TGTGCCAGCAGCCCAATAGGGGCCGGGGAGCTGTTTTTT.

The rearrangement links TRBV7-2 to TRBJ2-1; TRBD2 is a possible D gene (6 bases). V lost 0 bases and J lost 3, with 9 bases in between. This CDR3 region has 15 residues. The V gene's germline CDR1 is SGHTA and CDR2 FQGNSA. The CDR3 reads CASSLAGGHYNEQFF. The CDR3 DNA follows: TGTGCCAGCAGCTTAGCGGGAGGCCACTACAATGAGCAGTTCTTC.

As for this clone: Other DNA sequences in the sample encode the same CDR3. The chain has TRBV28 and TRBJ2-7; TRBD1 matches at 7 bases. V gave up 3 bases and J gave up 7 bases; unmatched junction bases: 3. In germline, CDR1 is MDHEN, CDR2 SYDVKM. The CDR3 length is 12 residues. CDR3 nucleotide sequence: TGTGCCAGCAGTTTGGGACAGAGAGAGCAGTACTTC. It translates to CASSLGQREQYF.

The chain is built from TRBV9 and TRBJ2-1; possible D gene TRBD1, 6 bases. Germline values: CDR1 SGDLS, CDR2 YYNGEE. The CDR3 extends over 17 amino acids. Trimming left V 1 base short and J 3 bases short, with 17 bases between. The CDR3 protein is CASSVFTGTTNYNEQFF. CDR3 bases: TGTGCCAGCAGCGTATTTACGGGGACAACGAACTACAATGAGCAGTTCTTC.

The gene calls are TRBV4-2 and TRBJ1-6; possible D gene TRBD1, 6 bases. V was pared by 1 base and J by 7 bases, with 8 bases between. The CDR3 is 14 amino acids. CDR1 and CDR2 (germline): LGHNA, YNFKEQ. In DNA form, the CDR3 reads TGTGCCAGCAGCCAAGGGACAGTAAATTCACCCCTCCACTTT. Translation gives CASSQGTVNSPLHF.

As regards this clone: Distinct nucleotide sequences in the sample also encode this CDR3. The V gene is TRBV28, the J gene TRBJ1-5, with D perhaps TRBD1 (6 bases). CDR3 size: 14 residues. Germline V gene sequence: CDR1 MDHEN, CDR2 SYDVKM. Trimming took 6 bases from V and 1 from J, leaving 10 bases between them. The CDR3 protein is CASSTGHSNQPQHF. CDR3 bases: TGTGCCAGCAGCACGGGACACAGCAATCAGCCCCAGCATTTT.

V gene TRBV27 combines with J gene TRBJ1-6; possible D gene TRBD1, 5 bases. In germline, CDR1 is MNHEY, CDR2 SMNVEV (reference sequence). CDR3 size: 15 residues. Trimming left V 5 bases short and J 9 bases short, with 17 bases between. CDR3: CASSTRREGISPLHF. The CDR3 nucleotides read TGTGCCAGCAGTACCCGCAGGGAAGGGATTTCACCCCTCCACTTT.

The chain is built from TRBV6-2 or TRBV6-3 and TRBJ2-1; tentative D call: TRBD2 (5 bases). The CDR3 is 15 amino acids. Germline loops: CDR1 MNHEY, CDR2 SVGEGT. V was shortened by 5 bases and J by 3 bases, with 14 bases between the two germline ends. The CDR3 protein is CASSVGRGYYNEQFF. As DNA, the CDR3 is TGTGCCAGCAGTGTGGGCCGGGGTTACTACAATGAGCAGTTCTTC.

V usage is TRBV27 and J usage is TRBJ1-4, with unresolved D. V lost 3 bases, J lost 8 bases, and 13 bases lay in between. The CDR3 length is 14 residues. Germline values: CDR1 MNHEY, CDR2 SMNVEV (reference sequence). The DNA for the CDR3 is TGTGCCAGCAGTTTGCGGCCCTCCGGAGAAAAACTGTTTTTT. Translating gives CASSLRPSGEKLFF.

The chain couples TRBV4-1 to TRBJ2-2; 9 nucleotides line up with TRBD2. Germline-derived CDR1 and CDR2 are MGHRA and YSYEKL. V was clipped by 3 bases and J by 6 bases; unmatched bases: 11. The CDR3 spans 17 residues. CDR3 DNA: TGCGCCAGCAGCCATGAGTTTAGGGTAGCGGGGGCCGGGGAGCTGTTTTTT. Translation: CASSHEFRVAGAGELFF.

The gene calls are TRBV27 and TRBJ1-2, with D perhaps matching TRBD1 (5 bases). This CDR3 is built from 14 residues. From germline, CDR1 is MNHEY and CDR2 SMNVEV (reference sequence). The ends were cut back, 3 bases at V and 5 bases at J, with 13 bases in the middle. CDR3 residues: CASSFRVDLYGYTF. The DNA of the CDR3 is TGTGCCAGCAGTTTCAGGGTTGACTTATATGGCTACACCTTC.

The chain links TRBV16 to TRBJ2-3, with TRBD1 identical over 10 bases. Germline lookup yields CDR1 KGHSY and CDR2 FQNENV. The CDR3 sequence is 16 residues long. With V trimmed by 5 bases and J by 2 bases, 7 bases remained unmatched. CDR3 sequence: CASSYWTGGNTDTQYF. CDR3 sequence (DNA): TGTGCCAGCAGCTATTGGACAGGGGGAAACACAGATACGCAGTATTTT.